These T cell receptor beta chains were read from a single sample in a study of shared clonotypes between healthy human individuals. Produced via immunoSEQ multiplex PCR; TCRdb's table is partial and in-frame only. This repertoire shows approximately 2.5 million clones, 93% found once; its top ten account for 0.35% to 0.45%. Sequencing was carried out using naive CD4+ T cells from PBMCs. All receptors come from a man between 18 and 35 years old in good health. Some clones in this sample may be carry-over from other donors' samples. Each CDR3 is given with its conserved first and last residue. The order of the fields is clone size, V gene, D gene, J gene, CDR3 DNA, CDR3 protein. The D gene is left open where the match is weak. Not every row has a clone size; where given, it reads once, few, many or a size class.

clone_size: -; v_call: TRBV5-4; d_call: -; j_call: TRBJ1-3; cdr3_nt: TGTGCCAGCAGCTTGGACCAACTCTCTGGAAACACCATATATTTT; cdr3_aa: CASSLDQLSGNTIYF
clone_size: -; v_call: TRBV28; d_call: -; j_call: TRBJ2-1; cdr3_nt: TGTGCCAGCAGCCGTATTTTTGTTGAGCAGTTCTTC; cdr3_aa: CASSRIFVEQFF
clone_size: -; v_call: TRBV28; d_call: -; j_call: TRBJ1-2; cdr3_nt: TGTGCCAGCAGTTTCGGCGGGACTTCCGCGGGCTACACCTTC; cdr3_aa: CASSFGGTSAGYTF
clone_size: -; v_call: TRBV18; d_call: TRBD1; j_call: TRBJ1-4; cdr3_nt: TGTGCCAGCTCACCATACGTCCCGGGACAGGGCCGTAATGAAAAACTGTTTTTT; cdr3_aa: CASSPYVPGQGRNEKLFF
clone_size: -; v_call: TRBV18; d_call: -; j_call: TRBJ1-3; cdr3_nt: TGTGCCAGCTCACCACCGGGGGGAAACACCATATATTTT; cdr3_aa: CASSPPGGNTIYF
clone_size: -; v_call: TRBV18; d_call: -; j_call: TRBJ1-4; cdr3_nt: TGTGCCAGCTCACCACGATCCCCAACTAATGAAAAACTGTTTTTT; cdr3_aa: CASSPRSPTNEKLFF
clone_size: once; v_call: TRBV28; d_call: -; j_call: TRBJ2-7; cdr3_nt: TGTGCCAGCAGCCTTGGGGCAGGGTGGCGGTACGAGCAGTACTTC; cdr3_aa: CASSLGAGWRYEQYF
clone_size: -; v_call: TRBV19; d_call: TRBD2; j_call: TRBJ2-7; cdr3_nt: TGTGCCAGTACCGCATTACTAGCGGGACGTCGCGAGCAGTACTTC; cdr3_aa: CASTALLAGRREQYF
clone_size: -; v_call: TRBV9; d_call: -; j_call: TRBJ2-5; cdr3_nt: TGTGCCAGCAGCACCCGAAACCATTTCCAAGAGACCCAGTACTTC; cdr3_aa: CASSTRNHFQETQYF
clone_size: -; v_call: TRBV11-1; d_call: -; j_call: TRBJ2-2; cdr3_nt: TGTGCCAGCAGCACAACAGGAACCTCGGTGGAGAGGGAGCTGTTTTTT; cdr3_aa: CASSTTGTSVERELFF